Each of the 9 T cell receptor beta chains below was sequenced from the same sample in a study of T cells expressing NK-cell markers. TCRdb re-analyzed the 5' RACE reads; it lists each CDR3 protein once, without DNA. In total, the table holds about 460,000 distinct CDR3 sequences. Sequenced sample: blood T cells: a sorted CD56 or NKG2C T cell subset, CD4+ or CD8+ T cells, or bulk PBMC T cells (not recorded which). Receptors were obtained from a woman aged 45 to 65 in good health.

The J gene is TRBJ2-5, the V gene TRBV12-3 or TRBV12-4; TCRdb picks TRBD1, but there is no DNA to check that call. This CDR3 comprises 13 residues. The chain's CDR3 is CASSRTGQETQYF.

V is TRBV11-2 and J is TRBJ1-1; the TCRdb call, TRBD1, lacks DNA for checking. Per germline, CDR1 SGHAT and CDR2 FQNNGV. This CDR3 is 14 amino acids long. The CDR3 region is CASSQGTAATEAFF.

The J gene is TRBJ2-5, the V gene TRBV12-5; there is no DNA to check the TCRdb D call of TRBD1. This CDR3 has 16 amino acids. Looked up from germline, CDR1 is LGHNT and CDR2 is FRNRAP. The CDR3 spells CASGLVTLGVRKTQYF.

This chain uses TRBV4-1 with TRBJ2-2. The V gene's germline CDR1 is MGHRA and CDR2 YSYEKL. This CDR3 has 15 residues. The CDR3 is CASSQDEVYTGELFF.

V and J are TRBV5-5 and TRBJ1-1. Germline assignment: CDR1 SGHKS and CDR2 YYEKEE (reference sequence). The CDR3 loop spans 13 amino acids. The CDR3 protein is CASSLVQNGEAFF.

The CDR3 protein is CAISESTGTSGYEQYF. The chain uses TRBV10-3 and TRBJ2-7; TCRdb indicates TRBD2, and absent DNA this call remains unverified. CDR1 ENHRY and CDR2 SYGVKD come from the germline V gene. This CDR3 has 16 amino acids.

This chain links TRBV28 with TRBJ1-5; the TRBD1 assignment by TCRdb is unverifiable without DNA. Germline V gene lookup returns CDR1 MDHEN and CDR2 SYDVKM. The CDR3 covers 15 residues. The CDR3 loop is CASSFLQGGNQPQHF.

The chain is built from TRBV20-1 and TRBJ2-3; TCRdb outputs TRBD2, but without DNA this stays unchecked. This CDR3 has 11 residues. Germline V gene lookup returns CDR1 DFQATT and CDR2 SNEGSKA (reference sequence). The CDR3 loop is CSAQPSDTQYF.

The V call is TRBV7-9, the J call TRBJ2-1; the D gene TCRdb calls, TRBD2, cannot be checked with no DNA. Germline V CDR1 and CDR2: SEHNR, FQNEAQ (reference sequence). The CDR3 contains 16 residues. This CDR3 reads CASSPPPGLAGYEQFF.